This note documents a single T cell receptor (beta chain) sequence. Per-nucleotide qualities are absent, and no much larger clonotype sits a single base away. Library preparation employed the immunoSEQ multiplex PCR assay. Genomic DNA extraction, TRB sequencing and normalization were carried out by Adaptive Biotechnologies (Seattle, WA). The study's own analysis went as follows. A TRB sequence was counted as a tetramer-positive clonotype only if the sequence had an estimated two or more genomes. Clonality was computed as one minus Shannon entropy of productive TRB sequences normalized by log2 of unique productive sequences. KLL-specific clonotypes in tumors were identified by matching TCRbeta CDR3 amino acid sequences with those from each patient's tetramer-sorted sample. TCRdb obtained this table from immuneACCESS and retained in-frame rearrangements with V and J assigned. These tables miss some clones; where compared with another copy, unresolved V genes account for less than half of the shortfall, and the remainder is unexplained. Clone size and the V and J calls come from that table; the DNA yielded D and trimming. The sample's clone listing holds about 82 clones.

The entry originates in a study of tumor-infiltrating T cells and Merkel cell polyomavirus (dated by TCRdb to 2015 to 2018). For the wider study: In Merkel cell carcinoma patients, the study investigated CD8+ T cells specific for the Merkel cell polyomavirus KLL epitope. Patients presented at varying disease stages and were followed for a median of 2.7 years, with a range of 1. Patients received varied, non-standardized therapies including chemotherapy, radiation and immunotherapies. Sorted samples averaged approximately 700 cells from blood (range roughly 350-8,000) and nearly 6,000 cells from TIL (range roughly 1,844-12,799). TRB sequencing covered KLL-tetramer-sorted cells from blood or tumor-infiltrating lymphocytes in some 15 samples, plus 12 matched whole-tumor samples. Of all the tumor samples in the study, one was a frozen nodal tumor digest and another was a flash-frozen core biopsy of a metastasis. On the study overall, not on this receptor specifically: KLL-specific TRB repertoires proved diverse and largely private: among more than 350 unique sequences, only one clonotype was public, and two patients shared that clonotype. A significant MCC-specific survival advantage (P = 0.0051) was associated with a greater number of unique KLL-specific clonotypes in tumors (roughly 5-108 vs 0-3). One limitation of the study is the small sample size (n ≈ twelve patients). A higher intratumoral fraction of KLL-specific T cells (roughly 1.8-18% versus roughly 0-0.14%) was associated with significantly improved MCC-specific survival. Because only a single viral epitope was studied, T cells directed against other Merkel cell polyomavirus epitopes were not captured.

By immunohistochemistry, the tumors of all patients showed robust positive staining for Merkel cell polyomavirus Large T antigen. The study included about a dozen Merkel cell carcinoma patients whose blood and/or cultured TIL contained robust KLL-tetramer+ populations exceeding 0.04% of CD8+ T cells. Every patient was Caucasian, and patient ages ranged from roughly 50 to 85 years, with a median of around 60 years. A minimum of 1.7 million cells were stained with anti-CD8 PE antibody, a KLL APC tetramer and 7-AAD viability dye. Heparinized blood underwent Ficoll preparation to isolate peripheral blood mononuclear cells, which were then cryopreserved. A FACSAriaII was used to sort cells that were tetramer-positive and CD8-high, and the sorted cells were flash frozen. Sequences were obtained from Merkel cell polyomavirus peptide tetramer+ CD8+ T cells sorted from blood. The cell subset or site tag for this specimen amounts to: CD8+ T cells binding a tetramer loaded with the MCPyV common T-antigen KLL epitope. This clonotype was sampled from a man aged 45-60 years with Merkel cell carcinoma.

The CDR3 protein is CAISTGGSGYTF. The DNA sequence reads TGTGCCATTTCGACAGGGGGAAGTGGCTACACCTTC. The V and J segments used are TRBV6-6 and TRBJ1-2, with 9 junctional bases fitting TRBD1. Inclusive of the bounding cysteine and phenylalanine, the CDR3 is 12 residues long. Only the CDR3 part of the read is kept: 36 bases, read in frame from the first base. Sequences MNHNY (CDR1) and SVGAGI (CDR2) are obtained from the germline V gene (reference sequence). Compared with germline, V lacks 10 bases and J lacks 7 bases; bases without a gene match: 7.